Listed below are T cell receptor beta chains from one sample, sequenced in a study of blood T cell repertoires in COVID-19. Assay used: immunoSEQ multiplex PCR; TCRdb lists only in-frame clones, some missing. Of a few hundred thousand clones listed, 70% to 90% are singletons. Material for sequencing was PBMCs or T cells enriched from blood (not recorded which). The receptor source for this set is a man between 25 and 39 years old who had recovered from COVID-19. Each CDR3 is given with its conserved first and last residue. Fields, in order: clone size, J gene, V gene, D gene, CDR3 DNA, CDR3 protein. A D gene is named only where the DNA matches it firmly. Size is omitted from some rows. Given values are once, few, many or a class for expanded clones.

clone_size: few
j_call: TRBJ2-5
v_call: TRBV5-6
d_call: .
cdr3_nt: TGTGCCAGCAGCTTATGGGACAAAGAGACCCAGTACTTC
cdr3_aa: CASSLWDKETQYF

clone_size: many
j_call: TRBJ1-4
v_call: TRBV4-2
d_call: TRBD1
cdr3_nt: TGTGCCAGCAGCCACCCTTCGGACAGGGACTTAAAAAAACTGTTTTTT
cdr3_aa: CASSHPSDRDLKKLFF

clone_size: .
j_call: TRBJ2-5
v_call: TRBV7-2
d_call: .
cdr3_nt: TGTGCCAGCAGCTTAGGAGCAGGGTACAGGGAGACCCAGTACTTC
cdr3_aa: CASSLGAGYRETQYF

clone_size: .
j_call: TRBJ1-5
v_call: TRBV3-1/TRBV3-2
d_call: TRBD1
cdr3_nt: TGTGCCAGCAGCCAGGGGACAGGGGGTCAGCCCCAGCATTTT
cdr3_aa: CASSQGTGGQPQHF

clone_size: .
j_call: TRBJ1-6
v_call: TRBV7-8
d_call: TRBD1
cdr3_nt: TGTGCCAGCAGCTTAGCGACAGGGTATGGAGTGGGTGCGAATTCACCCCTCCACTTT
cdr3_aa: CASSLATGYGVGANSPLHF

clone_size: .
j_call: TRBJ2-3
v_call: TRBV7-3
d_call: .
cdr3_nt: TGTGCCAGCAGCTTAACGGGACTCAGTACGCAGTATTTT
cdr3_aa: CASSLTGLSTQYF

clone_size: .
j_call: TRBJ1-2
v_call: TRBV5-5
d_call: .
cdr3_nt: TGTGCCAGCAGTCCACAGGGATTCGGCTATGGCTACACCTTC
cdr3_aa: CASSPQGFGYGYTF

clone_size: once
j_call: TRBJ2-2
v_call: TRBV10-3
d_call: .
cdr3_nt: TGTGCCATCAGACAGGATGGCCCCGGGGAGCTGTTTTTT
cdr3_aa: CAIRQDGPGELFF

clone_size: .
j_call: TRBJ1-1
v_call: TRBV25-1
d_call: .
cdr3_nt: TGTGCCAGCAGTGACGATGCCACGGGGTACACTGAAGCTTTCTTT
cdr3_aa: CASSDDATGYTEAFF

clone_size: .
j_call: TRBJ2-7
v_call: TRBV9
d_call: .
cdr3_nt: TGTGCCAGCAGCCGTCCAGGGTCCCACGAGCAGTACTTC
cdr3_aa: CASSRPGSHEQYF

clone_size: .
j_call: TRBJ1-3
v_call: TRBV5-1
d_call: .
cdr3_nt: TGCGCCAGCAGCCGGGACAACTCTGGAAACACCATATATTTT
cdr3_aa: CASSRDNSGNTIYF

clone_size: few
j_call: TRBJ1-1
v_call: TRBV5-1
d_call: .
cdr3_nt: TGCGCCAGCAGCCCCGGGGTCGTCGGGAACACTGAAGCTTTCTTT
cdr3_aa: CASSPGVVGNTEAFF

clone_size: .
j_call: TRBJ1-1
v_call: TRBV21-1
d_call: .
cdr3_nt: TGTGCCCCAAGCAGGGGGATGAACACTGAAGCTTTCTTT
cdr3_aa: CAPSRGMNTEAFF

clone_size: .
j_call: TRBJ1-3
v_call: TRBV13
d_call: .
cdr3_nt: TGTGCCAGCACCGAGGACAGAGTCTCTGGAAACACCATATATTTT
cdr3_aa: CASTEDRVSGNTIYF

clone_size: .
j_call: TRBJ1-2
v_call: TRBV7-3
d_call: TRBD1
cdr3_nt: TGTGCCGCCCCCCCGACAGGGGGCCGGGGCTATGGCTACACCTTC
cdr3_aa: CAAPPTGGRGYGYTF

clone_size: few
j_call: TRBJ1-3
v_call: TRBV19
d_call: .
cdr3_nt: TGTGCCAGTAGTATGAATCCGGGGGCTGGAAACACCATATATTTT
cdr3_aa: CASSMNPGAGNTIYF

clone_size: .
j_call: TRBJ2-5
v_call: TRBV30
d_call: .
cdr3_nt: TGTGCCTGGAGTGTAATGCCCCTAATCAACCAAGAGACCCAGTACTTC
cdr3_aa: CAWSVMPLINQETQYF

clone_size: .
j_call: TRBJ1-5
v_call: TRBV30
d_call: TRBD1
cdr3_nt: TGTGCCTGGAGTGGGACAGGGGGCAATCAGCCCCAGCATTTT
cdr3_aa: CAWSGTGGNQPQHF

clone_size: .
j_call: TRBJ1-2
v_call: TRBV5-8
d_call: .
cdr3_nt: TGTGCCAGCAGGGGTCCAGGTCACGCTAACTATGGCTACACCTTC
cdr3_aa: CASRGPGHANYGYTF